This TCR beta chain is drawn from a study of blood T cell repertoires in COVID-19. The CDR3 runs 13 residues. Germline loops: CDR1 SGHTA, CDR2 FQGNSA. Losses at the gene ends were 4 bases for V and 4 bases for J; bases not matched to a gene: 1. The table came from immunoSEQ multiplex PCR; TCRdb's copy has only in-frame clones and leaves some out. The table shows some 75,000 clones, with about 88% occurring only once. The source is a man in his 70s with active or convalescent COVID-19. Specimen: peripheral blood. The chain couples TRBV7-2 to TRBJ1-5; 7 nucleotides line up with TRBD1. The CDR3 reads CASSSDRNQPQHF. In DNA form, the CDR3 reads TGTGCCAGCAGCTCGGACAGGAATCAGCCCCAGCATTTT. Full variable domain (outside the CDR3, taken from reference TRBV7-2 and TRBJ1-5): GAGVSQSPSNKVTEKGKDVELRCDPISGHTALYWYRQSLGQGLEFLIYFQGNSAPDKSGLPSDRFSAERTGGSVSTLTIQRTQQEDSAVYLCASSSDRNQPQHFGDGTRLSIL.